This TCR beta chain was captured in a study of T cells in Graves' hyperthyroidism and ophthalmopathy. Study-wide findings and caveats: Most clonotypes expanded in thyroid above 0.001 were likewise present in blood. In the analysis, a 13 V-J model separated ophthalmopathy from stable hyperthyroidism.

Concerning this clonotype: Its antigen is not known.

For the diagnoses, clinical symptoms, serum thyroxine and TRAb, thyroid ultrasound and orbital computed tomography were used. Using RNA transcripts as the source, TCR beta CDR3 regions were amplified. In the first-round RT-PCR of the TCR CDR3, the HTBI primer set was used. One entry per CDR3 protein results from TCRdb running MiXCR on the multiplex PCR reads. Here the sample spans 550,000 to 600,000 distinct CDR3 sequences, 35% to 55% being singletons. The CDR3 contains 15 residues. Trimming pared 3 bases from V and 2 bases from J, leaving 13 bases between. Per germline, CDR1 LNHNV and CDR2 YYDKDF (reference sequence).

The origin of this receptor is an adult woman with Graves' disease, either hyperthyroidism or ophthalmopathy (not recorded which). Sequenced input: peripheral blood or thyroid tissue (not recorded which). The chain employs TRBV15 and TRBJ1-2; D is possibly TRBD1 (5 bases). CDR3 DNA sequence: TGTGCCACCAGCAGCCGACCGAGACAGAACTATGGCTACACCTTC. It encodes CATSSRPRQNYGYTF.